The 14 T cell receptor beta chains below all came from one sample that was sequenced in a study of blood T cell repertoires in COVID-19. Here immunoSEQ multiplex PCR was the method, and the copy in TCRdb shows in-frame clones only, minus some. This table holds under 200,000 clones, around 90% found once. Sequences were obtained from peripheral blood. These receptors were taken from a man between 60 and 75 years old with COVID-19, enrolled during active disease.

V and J are TRBV6-5 and TRBJ2-7, with TRBD1 matching over 11 bases. Looked up from germline, CDR1 is MNHEY and CDR2 is SVGAGI. The CDR3 runs to 15 residues. Germline trimming cut 6 bases from V and 0 bases from J; bases unmatched to any gene: 4. Here the CDR3 reads CASSLGQGDSYEQYF. CDR3 nucleotides: TGTGCCAGCAGCTTGGGACAGGGGGACTCCTACGAGCAGTACTTC.

In this sample, this clone turned up once. V and J are TRBV7-9 and TRBJ1-2; tentative D call: TRBD1 (5 bases). CDR3 length: 17 residues. CDR1 SEHNR and CDR2 FQNEAQ come from the germline V gene (reference sequence). V dropped 0 bases and J dropped 7 bases, with 21 bases sitting between them. This chain's CDR3 is CASSLARVFELAVGYTF. The CDR3 DNA reads as TGTGCCAGCAGCTTAGCCAGGGTATTTGAATTGGCGGTTGGCTACACCTTC.

The gene calls are TRBV19 and TRBJ1-1; unclear D gene. Germline lookup yields CDR1 LNHDA and CDR2 SQIVND (reference sequence). The CDR3 is 14 residues long. Trimming removed 6 bases from V and 1 base from J, with 12 bases in between. The CDR3 reads CASRPHSPNTEAFF. DNA for the CDR3: TGTGCCAGTAGGCCACATTCACCGAACACTGAAGCTTTCTTT.

This chain uses TRBV5-1 with TRBJ2-3; the D gene is possibly TRBD2 (7 bases). Germline assignment: CDR1 SGHRS and CDR2 YFSETQ. Deletions cut 3 bases from V and 6 bases from J, with 20 bases between. CDR3 length: 16 amino acids. In DNA form, the CDR3 reads TGCGCCAGCAGCTACGGGGGCAGCGGGGCGGGGGATACGCAGTATTTT. Its protein is CASSYGGSGAGDTQYF.

The chain employs TRBV16 and TRBJ1-1; no reliable D call. This CDR3 spans 13 amino acids. Germline V lookup: CDR1 KGHSY, CDR2 FQNENV. V lost 0 bases to trimming and J lost 5 bases, with 7 bases between them. This chain's CDR3 is CASSQSRETEAFF. CDR3 nucleotide sequence: TGTGCCAGCAGCCAATCTCGCGAAACTGAAGCTTTCTTT.

The V gene is TRBV6-2 or TRBV6-3, the J gene TRBJ1-1; the match to TRBD1 covers 7 bases. CDR1 is MNHEY and CDR2 is SVGEGT in the germline V gene. CDR3 size: 15 residues. With V trimmed by 4 bases and J by 3 bases, 8 bases remained unmatched. The CDR3 sequence is CASSWGTAVHTEAFF. For the CDR3, the DNA is TGTGCCAGCAGTTGGGGGACAGCAGTACACACTGAAGCTTTCTTT.

V is TRBV19 and J is TRBJ1-1; the D gene is possibly TRBD1 (6 bases). The length of the CDR3 is 14 residues. Trimming left V 5 bases short and J 1 base short, with 11 bases between. Germline lookup yields CDR1 LNHDA and CDR2 SQIVND (reference sequence). CDR3 residues: CASSVNRENTEAFF. In nucleotides, the CDR3 is TGTGCCAGTAGTGTAAACAGGGAGAACACTGAAGCTTTCTTT.

The chain links TRBV3-1 (or the pseudogene TRBV3-2) to TRBJ1-1; maybe TRBD1 (6 bases). CDR1 is LGHDT, CDR2 YNNKEL, per germline (reference sequence). V lost 4 bases to trimming and J lost 1 base, with 10 bases between them. CDR3 length: 14 amino acids. The CDR3 spells CASSPETGNTEAFF. In DNA, the CDR3 is TGTGCCAGCAGCCCCGAGACAGGGAACACTGAAGCTTTCTTT.

Written as DNA, the CDR3 is TGTGCCAGCAGCTTATCTCAGGGTACCTATAATTCACCCCTCCACTTT. It yields the protein CASSLSQGTYNSPLHF. The chain links TRBV7-9 to TRBJ1-6; maybe TRBD1 (5 bases). CDR3 length equals 16 residues. Germline lookup yields CDR1 SEHNR and CDR2 FQNEAQ (reference sequence). V lost 2 bases, J lost 2 bases, and 10 bases lay in between. The full variable domain, with the rest looked up from reference TRBV7-9 and TRBJ1-6, is DTGVSQNPRHKITKRGQNVTFRCDPISEHNRLYWYRQTLGQGPEFLTYFQNEAQLEKSRLLSDRFSAERPKGSFSTLEIQRTEQGDSAMYLCASSLSQGTYNSPLHFGNGTRLTVT.

This chain joins TRBV5-4 and TRBJ1-1, with TRBD1 identical over 9 bases. The germline V gene encodes CDR1 SGHNT and CDR2 YYREEE (reference sequence). CDR3 size: 15 residues. V dropped 4 bases and J dropped 4; count of bases not matched to a gene: 8. The chain's CDR3 is CASSEGQGPVTEAFF. The CDR3 DNA follows: TGTGCCAGCAGCGAAGGACAGGGGCCGGTCACTGAAGCTTTCTTT.

J is TRBJ1-3 and V is TRBV3-1 (or the pseudogene TRBV3-2); 9 bases are a match to TRBD1. The CDR3 runs 16 residues. V was pared by 4 bases and J by 2 bases, with 6 bases of the junction left unmatched. Germline CDR1 reads LGHDT; CDR2 reads YNNKEL (reference sequence). The chain's CDR3 is CASSRRGQGAGNTIYF. The CDR3 nucleotides read TGTGCCAGCAGCCGACGGGGACAGGGTGCTGGAAACACCATATATTTT.

The chain carries TRBV28 and TRBJ1-3; 7 nucleotides align to TRBD1. Germline-derived CDR1 and CDR2 are MDHEN and SYDVKM. The CDR3 sequence is 15 residues long. V was clipped by 6 bases and J by 0 bases; unmatched bases: 5. The CDR3 DNA reads TGTGCCAGCAGCCCAGGGGGTTACTCTGGAAACACCATATATTTT. Its translation is CASSPGGYSGNTIYF.

The rearrangement uses TRBV6-5 and TRBJ1-3; D call uncertain. Looked up from germline, CDR1 is MNHEY and CDR2 is SVGAGI. The CDR3 has 15 amino acids. V was shortened by 2 bases and J by 0 bases, with 8 bases between the two germline ends. The CDR3 here is CASSYGPSSGNTIYF. The CDR3 bases are TGTGCCAGCAGTTACGGTCCGAGCTCTGGAAACACCATATATTTT.

This chain connects TRBV4-1 to TRBJ2-1; tentative D call: TRBD1 (5 bases). Trimming shortened V by 5 bases and J by 8 bases, and 13 bases separated the two germline ends. The CDR3 sequence is 13 residues long. Germline V gives CDR1 MGHRA, CDR2 YSYEKL. CDR3 sequence: CASSSRGMDEQFF. The CDR3 coding sequence is TGCGCCAGCAGCTCTAGGGGTATGGATGAGCAGTTCTTC.